These T cell receptor beta chains were read from a single sample in a study of CD8 T cells in ankylosing spondylitis. TCRdb fed the 5' RACE reads into MiXCR, producing one record per CDR3 protein. Of 100,000 or so distinct CDR3 sequences listed, about 8.3% are singletons. Sample: blood, either unsorted or a sorted T cell fraction (not recorded which). The receptors come from a male donor with ankylosing spondylitis. CDR3s include the opening cysteine and the closing phenylalanine or tryptophan. The order of the fields is CDR3 protein, CDR3 DNA, V gene, D gene, clone size, J gene. D genes are given only for firm matches. Clone size is given for some rows only: seen once, a few or many times, or a class if the clone is expanded.

CASSQEASPLDGYTF,TGTGCCAGCAGCCAAGAGGCCAGTCCCCTAGATGGCTACACCTTC,TRBV14,NA,many,TRBJ1-2
CASSLGTYTEAFF,TGTGCCAGCAGTTTAGGGACCTATACTGAAGCTTTCTTT,TRBV12-3/TRBV12-4,NA,many,TRBJ1-1
CASSQDSPPRVSYGNEQFF,TGTGCCAGCAGCCAAGATTCCCCCCCTCGGGTGAGCTACGGCAATGAGCAGTTCTTC,TRBV3-1,NA,many,TRBJ2-1
CASSLGLAGGLSTDTQYF,TGTGCCAGCAGCTTAGGACTAGCGGGAGGTCTGAGTACAGATACGCAGTATTTT,TRBV7-8,TRBD2,many,TRBJ2-3
CASTSQGSTEAFF,TGTGCCAGCACCTCTCAAGGGAGCACTGAAGCTTTCTTT,TRBV27,NA,many,TRBJ1-1
CASSLGQGSYSNQPQHF,TGCGCCAGCAGTCTGGGACAGGGTTCATATAGCAATCAGCCCCAGCATTTT,TRBV23-1,TRBD1,many,TRBJ1-5
CSVLAGAGNEQFF,TGCAGCGTTCTAGCGGGAGCGGGCAATGAGCAGTTCTTC,TRBV29-1,TRBD2,many,TRBJ2-1
CASSSPTGRGTEAFF,TGTGCCAGCAGTTCTCCGACAGGGCGGGGCACTGAAGCTTTCTTT,TRBV6-5,TRBD1,few,TRBJ1-1
CASGLPGSGSSYNEQFF,TGTGCTAGTGGCCTCCCGGGTAGCGGGAGCTCCTACAATGAGCAGTTCTTC,TRBV12-5,TRBD2,few,TRBJ2-1
CASSLGGHPGGGYTF,TGTGCCAGCAGCTTAGGCGGACACCCGGGAGGTGGCTACACCTTC,TRBV13,NA,NA,TRBJ1-2
CASSQVKSAGANVLTF,TGTGCCAGCAGCCAAGTGAAGAGTGCCGGGGCCAACGTCCTGACTTTC,TRBV14,NA,NA,TRBJ2-6
CATSDPPAQGWTGELFF,TGTGCCACCAGTGATCCCCCCGCCCAAGGGTGGACCGGGGAGCTGTTTTTT,TRBV24-1,NA,NA,TRBJ2-2
CSAADGRGKYNEQFF,TGCAGTGCTGCCGACGGGAGGGGGAAATACAATGAGCAGTTCTTC,TRBV20-1,TRBD2,NA,TRBJ2-1
CASRLRGAADTQYF,TGTGCCAGCAGACTAAGGGGAGCCGCAGATACGCAGTATTTT,TRBV12-3/TRBV12-4,NA,NA,TRBJ2-3
CASSRFYRVNQPQHF,TGTGCCAGTAGTAGGTTCTACAGGGTTAATCAGCCCCAGCATTTT,TRBV19,NA,few,TRBJ1-5
CSVDGTMNTEAFF,TGCAGCGTTGACGGGACAATGAACACTGAAGCTTTCTTT,TRBV29-1,NA,many,TRBJ1-1
CSVRLTGTYEQYF,TGCAGCGTTCGCCTGACAGGTACCTACGAGCAGTACTTC,TRBV29-1,NA,many,TRBJ2-7
CASSQDRRGRFF,TGTGCCAGCAGCCAAGATAGGAGGGGGAGGTTCTTC,TRBV14,NA,many,TRBJ2-1
CSARVWGQGAGEQYF,TGCAGTGCTAGAGTGTGGGGACAGGGGGCCGGCGAGCAGTACTTC,TRBV20-1,TRBD1,NA,TRBJ2-7
CASSPPPGLAGNEQFF,TGTGCCAGCAGCCCACCCCCGGGACTAGCAGGGAATGAGCAGTTCTTC,TRBV3-1,TRBD2,NA,TRBJ2-1
CASSYPGGAKETQYF,TGCGCCAGCAGCTACCCAGGGGGCGCGAAGGAGACCCAGTACTTC,TRBV5-1,TRBD1,many,TRBJ2-5
CASRPGMSRETQYF,TGTGCCAGCAGACCCGGGATGTCGCGGGAGACCCAGTACTTC,TRBV28,NA,few,TRBJ2-5
CATSDPGLAGGPGQETQYF,TGTGCCACCAGTGATCCCGGACTAGCGGGAGGGCCGGGTCAAGAGACCCAGTACTTC,TRBV24-1,TRBD2,few,TRBJ2-5
CASSLGQASPDTDTQYF,TGTGCCAGCAGCTTAGGCCAAGCTAGCCCAGACACAGATACGCAGTATTTT,TRBV13,NA,few,TRBJ2-3
CASSFVGTESYGYTF,TGTGCCAGCAGTTTCGTCGGGACGGAGAGCTATGGCTACACCTTC,TRBV6-5,NA,many,TRBJ1-2
CATKGDSLYGYTF,TGTGCCACCAAAGGGGACAGCCTCTATGGCTACACCTTC,TRBV27,TRBD1,NA,TRBJ1-2
CASSPYGGAYEQYF,TGTGCCAGCAGCCCCTATGGCGGAGCCTACGAGCAGTACTTC,TRBV7-6,NA,few,TRBJ2-7
CASSFGDGEQFF,TGTGCCAGCAGCTTCGGCGATGGTGAGCAGTTCTTC,TRBV7-8,NA,NA,TRBJ2-1
CASSLPRQGATNEKLFF,TGTGCCAGCAGCTTACCCCGACAGGGGGCAACTAATGAAAAACTGTTTTTT,TRBV7-9,TRBD1,few,TRBJ1-4
CASSPGTSDYNEQFF,TGTGCCAGCAGTCCCGGGACTAGCGATTACAATGAGCAGTTCTTC,TRBV12-3/TRBV12-4,TRBD2,many,TRBJ2-1
CAWSVTGGDTQYF,TGTGCCTGGAGTGTTACCGGCGGGGATACGCAGTATTTT,TRBV30,NA,few,TRBJ2-3
CASSFYRDQPQHF,TGTGCCAGCAGTTTTTACAGGGATCAGCCCCAGCATTTT,TRBV27,NA,NA,TRBJ1-5
CASSQEGDPDTQYF,TGTGCCAGCAGCCAAGAGGGGGATCCAGATACGCAGTATTTT,TRBV3-1,NA,NA,TRBJ2-3
CASSLGPGPGANVLTF,TGTGCCAGCAGCTTAGGGCCAGGGCCCGGGGCCAACGTCCTGACTTTC,TRBV11-2,NA,many,TRBJ2-6
CASSLDWQQETQYF,TGTGCCAGCAGCTTGGATTGGCAGCAAGAGACCCAGTACTTC,TRBV5-6,NA,NA,TRBJ2-5
CASSPQGGRNTEAFF,TGTGCCAGCAGCCCTCAGGGGGGGAGGAACACTGAAGCTTTCTTT,TRBV7-9,TRBD1,few,TRBJ1-1
CASRLDLGGEQFF,TGTGCCAGCAGGTTAGACCTTGGGGGTGAGCAGTTCTTC,TRBV7-9,NA,many,TRBJ2-1
CASSLRVLSEQFF,TGTGCCAGCAGTTTGCGGGTTTTGAGTGAGCAGTTCTTC,TRBV27,NA,NA,TRBJ2-1
CASSDGAGSYNEQFF,TGTGCCAGCAGTGACGGGGCCGGCTCCTACAATGAGCAGTTCTTC,TRBV6-1,NA,NA,TRBJ2-1
CASSLTGYGQPQHF,TGTGCCAGCAGCCTTACTGGGTACGGTCAGCCCCAGCATTTT,TRBV5-6,NA,NA,TRBJ1-5
CASSLRGGQGFYGYTF,TGTGCCAGCAGTTTGAGAGGGGGACAGGGGTTCTATGGCTACACCTTC,TRBV27,TRBD1,many,TRBJ1-2
CASSPALRPLSGYTF,TGTGCCAGCAGCCCGGCGTTGCGGCCCCTATCGGGCTACACCTTC,TRBV5-6,NA,NA,TRBJ1-2
CASSIYRGSNQPQHF,TGTGCCAGTAGTATCTACAGGGGTAGCAATCAGCCCCAGCATTTT,TRBV19,TRBD1,NA,TRBJ1-5